The rows below give T cell receptor beta chains drawn from one sample of a study of blood T cell repertoires in COVID-19. The repertoire was sequenced with immunoSEQ multiplex PCR; TCRdb's copy has only in-frame clones and lacks some. The sample shows 230,000 or so clones, under 90% of them seen only once. Source material: peripheral blood. These TCRs come from a man aged 25-40 years with active or convalescent COVID-19. Both conserved end residues are trimmed from each CDR3. The order of the fields is clone size, V gene, J gene, CDR3 protein. For some rows the clone size is stated as once, few or many, or as a class when expanded; others skip it.

clone_size: -; v_call: TRBV27; j_call: TRBJ2-1; cdr3_aa: ASSLSALGLAENEQF
clone_size: -; v_call: TRBV5-4; j_call: TRBJ1-1; cdr3_aa: ASSLGPGELMNTEAF
clone_size: -; v_call: TRBV3-1/TRBV3-2; j_call: TRBJ1-6; cdr3_aa: ASSHRQGTNSPLH
clone_size: -; v_call: TRBV19; j_call: TRBJ2-7; cdr3_aa: ASSIGAGSSYEQY
clone_size: -; v_call: TRBV19; j_call: TRBJ1-2; cdr3_aa: ASSIEGAYGYT
clone_size: -; v_call: TRBV5-1; j_call: TRBJ2-1; cdr3_aa: ASSLGDRGPGDEQF
clone_size: -; v_call: TRBV28; j_call: TRBJ2-1; cdr3_aa: ASRDMGTGKRNEQF
clone_size: -; v_call: TRBV5-5; j_call: TRBJ1-6; cdr3_aa: ASSLGTIDRAQPSHSPLH
clone_size: -; v_call: TRBV9; j_call: TRBJ1-2; cdr3_aa: ASSVAPSAMYGYT
clone_size: -; v_call: TRBV27; j_call: TRBJ1-6; cdr3_aa: ASSRLGQHYNSPLH
clone_size: -; v_call: TRBV10-2; j_call: TRBJ2-1; cdr3_aa: ASSGGGNEQF
clone_size: -; v_call: TRBV6-2/TRBV6-3; j_call: TRBJ1-5; cdr3_aa: ASSTGYQPQH
clone_size: -; v_call: TRBV7-9; j_call: TRBJ2-3; cdr3_aa: ASSDPYLADTDTQY
clone_size: -; v_call: TRBV7-9; j_call: TRBJ2-4; cdr3_aa: ASSLAGPAKNIQY
clone_size: -; v_call: TRBV5-8; j_call: TRBJ2-7; cdr3_aa: ASSLLSPSGRGYPSYEQY
clone_size: -; v_call: TRBV7-2; j_call: TRBJ2-3; cdr3_aa: ASSLAGGAYTQY
clone_size: once; v_call: TRBV6-1; j_call: TRBJ2-7; cdr3_aa: ASSEYWDRTYEQY
clone_size: -; v_call: TRBV4-1; j_call: TRBJ2-5; cdr3_aa: ASSTGFGTTQETQY
clone_size: once; v_call: TRBV18; j_call: TRBJ1-1; cdr3_aa: ASSLQTNTEAF
clone_size: -; v_call: TRBV27; j_call: TRBJ1-5; cdr3_aa: ASSLGTGSNQPQH
clone_size: -; v_call: TRBV7-9; j_call: TRBJ1-3; cdr3_aa: ASSLAGQFSGNTIY
clone_size: -; v_call: TRBV27; j_call: TRBJ2-1; cdr3_aa: ASSSRQGSYNEQF
clone_size: -; v_call: TRBV4-1; j_call: TRBJ2-7; cdr3_aa: ASSQDRGGANYEQY
clone_size: -; v_call: TRBV7-6; j_call: TRBJ1-2; cdr3_aa: ASSLGFEGQGGGYT
clone_size: -; v_call: TRBV15; j_call: TRBJ1-4; cdr3_aa: ATSRVGEKLF
clone_size: -; v_call: TRBV5-1; j_call: TRBJ2-1; cdr3_aa: ASSLEASGNYNEQF
clone_size: many; v_call: TRBV28; j_call: TRBJ2-1; cdr3_aa: ASSFPALTSYNEQF
clone_size: -; v_call: TRBV6-2/TRBV6-3; j_call: TRBJ2-7; cdr3_aa: ASSPALGLPYEQY
clone_size: -; v_call: TRBV27; j_call: TRBJ1-2; cdr3_aa: ASSLSGAYGYT
clone_size: -; v_call: TRBV7-2; j_call: TRBJ2-3; cdr3_aa: ASSLSRTRGEDTQY
clone_size: -; v_call: TRBV7-8; j_call: TRBJ1-5; cdr3_aa: ASSLRPRDSYSNQPQH
clone_size: -; v_call: TRBV5-4; j_call: TRBJ2-7; cdr3_aa: ASSLESQPGGEQY
clone_size: -; v_call: TRBV28; j_call: TRBJ2-3; cdr3_aa: ASSFSSDTQY
clone_size: -; v_call: TRBV29-1; j_call: TRBJ1-1; cdr3_aa: SGGGLNTEAF
clone_size: -; v_call: TRBV19; j_call: TRBJ1-6; cdr3_aa: ASSSTTGSHSPLH
clone_size: -; v_call: TRBV4-2; j_call: TRBJ1-4; cdr3_aa: ASSQGPGAGGPEKLF